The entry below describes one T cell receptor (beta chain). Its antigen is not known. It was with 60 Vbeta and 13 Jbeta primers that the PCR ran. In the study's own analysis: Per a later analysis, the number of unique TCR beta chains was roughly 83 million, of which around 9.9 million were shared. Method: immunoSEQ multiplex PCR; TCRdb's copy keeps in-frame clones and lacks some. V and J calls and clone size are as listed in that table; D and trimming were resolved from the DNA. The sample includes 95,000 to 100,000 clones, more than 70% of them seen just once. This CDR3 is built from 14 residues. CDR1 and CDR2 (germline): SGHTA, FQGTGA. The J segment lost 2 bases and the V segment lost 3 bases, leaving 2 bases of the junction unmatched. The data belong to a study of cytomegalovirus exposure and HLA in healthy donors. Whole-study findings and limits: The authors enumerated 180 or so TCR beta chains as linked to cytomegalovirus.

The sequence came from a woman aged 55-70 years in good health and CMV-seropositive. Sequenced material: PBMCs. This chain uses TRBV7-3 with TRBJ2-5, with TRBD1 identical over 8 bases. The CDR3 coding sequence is TGTGCCAGCAGCTTGGGGACAGGACAAGAGACCCAGTACTTC. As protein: CASSLGTGQETQYF.